This TCR beta chain was recorded in a study of T cell changes during pregnancy in multiple sclerosis. Sequencing used immunoSEQ multiplex PCR; TCRdb keeps in-frame clones, though not all of them. The sample shows 80,000 to 100,000 clones, around nine tenths of them seen only once. The germline V gene encodes CDR1 MGHRA and CDR2 YSYEKL. Trimming removed 4 bases at V and 1 base at J, with 10 bases between. CDR3 length equals 14 residues. This sequence originates from a female donor in good health, enrolled as a control in a pregnancy study. The starting material was peripheral blood, obtained in the second trimester of pregnancy. The V gene is TRBV4-1, the J gene TRBJ1-1, with a tentative D call TRBD1 (6 bases). This chain's CDR3 is CASSLQGANTEAFF. The CDR3 nucleotides are TGCGCCAGCAGCCTACAGGGCGCGAACACTGAAGCTTTCTTT.